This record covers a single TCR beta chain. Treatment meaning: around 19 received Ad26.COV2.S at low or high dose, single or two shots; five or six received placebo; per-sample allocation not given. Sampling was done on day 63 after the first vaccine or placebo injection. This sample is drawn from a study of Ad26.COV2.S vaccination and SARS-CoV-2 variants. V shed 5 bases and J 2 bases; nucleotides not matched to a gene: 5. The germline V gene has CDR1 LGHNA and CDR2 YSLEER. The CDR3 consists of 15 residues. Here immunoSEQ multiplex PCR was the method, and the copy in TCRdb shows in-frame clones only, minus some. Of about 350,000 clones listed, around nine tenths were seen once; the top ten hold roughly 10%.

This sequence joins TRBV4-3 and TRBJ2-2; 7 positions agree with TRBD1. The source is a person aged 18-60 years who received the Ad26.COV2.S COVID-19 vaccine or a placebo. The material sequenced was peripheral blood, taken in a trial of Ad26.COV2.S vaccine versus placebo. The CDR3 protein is CASSADRSNTGELFF. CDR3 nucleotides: TGCGCCAGCAGCGCGGACAGGAGTAACACCGGGGAGCTGTTTTTT.